This T cell receptor beta chain was obtained from a study of CD8 T cells in Susac syndrome. RNA in amounts of roughly 0.45 to 1 ug was reverse transcribed with random hexamers. The method of amplification for TCR beta CDR3 was immunoSEQ multiplex PCR, covering 54 Vbeta and 13 Jbeta. In TCRdb, the immunoSEQ multiplex PCR reads were re-called with MiXCR into one record per CDR3 protein. This repertoire shows approximately 180,000 distinct CDR3 sequences, about 93% found once; its top ten account for more than 0.08%. The V segment lost 10 bases and the J segment 4 bases; nucleotides outside the gene matches: 1. The CDR3 runs 11 residues. Germline values: CDR1 LNHDA, CDR2 SQIVND (reference sequence).

The chain is built from TRBV19 and TRBJ2-3; the match to TRBD2 covers 8 bases. The clonotype comes from a human donor with multiple sclerosis. Sequencing input: CD4+ T cells from PBMCs. CDR3 nucleotide sequence: TGTGCCACAGCGGGGGCAGATACGCAGTATTTT. This translates into CATAGADTQYF. Using reference TRBV19 and TRBJ2-3 for the parts outside the CDR3, the full variable domain is DGGITQSPKYLFRKEGQNVTLSCEQNLNHDAMYWYRQDPGQGLRLIYYSQIVNDFQKGDIAEGYSVSREKKESFPLTVTSAQKNPTAFYLCATAGADTQYFGPGTRLTVL.